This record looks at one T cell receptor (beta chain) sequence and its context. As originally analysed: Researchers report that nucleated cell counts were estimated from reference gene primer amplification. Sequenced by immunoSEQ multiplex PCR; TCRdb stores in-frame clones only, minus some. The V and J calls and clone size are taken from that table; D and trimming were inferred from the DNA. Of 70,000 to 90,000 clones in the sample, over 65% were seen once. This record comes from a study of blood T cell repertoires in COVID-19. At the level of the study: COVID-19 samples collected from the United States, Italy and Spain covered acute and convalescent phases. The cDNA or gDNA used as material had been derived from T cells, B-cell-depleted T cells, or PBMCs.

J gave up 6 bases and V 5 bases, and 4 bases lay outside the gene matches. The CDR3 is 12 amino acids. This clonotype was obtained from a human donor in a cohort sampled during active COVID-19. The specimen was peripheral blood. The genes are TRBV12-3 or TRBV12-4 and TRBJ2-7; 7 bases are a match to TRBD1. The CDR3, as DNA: TGTGCCAGCAGTACGACAGGGCTCGAGCAGTACTTC. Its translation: CASSTTGLEQYF.